This TCR beta chain is from a study of cytomegalovirus exposure and HLA in healthy donors. Regarding the study as a whole: Earlier analysis yielded a pattern in which most TCR beta V segments were productive about 90% or about 30% of the time.

In the PCR, 60 Vbeta and 13 Jbeta primers were used. This table comes from immunoSEQ multiplex PCR, and its TCRdb copy is limited to in-frame clones, with some not included. The table lists roughly 68,000 clones, 60% to 75% of them singletons, with less than 25% in the top ten. The study sampled nominally healthy donors, though unrecorded immune exposures were likely. The germline V gene encodes CDR1 MDHEN and CDR2 SYDVKM. CDR3 length: 13 residues. This clone turned up a few times. Its antigen is currently unknown. The chain employs TRBV28 and TRBJ2-5; D is perhaps TRBD1 (6 bases). The end of the DNA fits TRBJ2-7 better, so the J call may be wrong. The sample comprised PBMCs. This receptor was taken from a man aged 40-50 years in good health and CMV-seropositive. In DNA form, the CDR3 reads TGTGCCAGCAAACTGACAGGAACCTACGAGCAGTACTTC. Its translation is CASKLTGTYEQYF.